The sequence of this T cell receptor beta chain was determined in a study of identical twins. Notes on the study in general: Fewer insertions were carried by abundant cord blood beta clonotypes, but none was seen in memory repertoires. Some out-of-frame alpha sequences were shared by twins, and these showed excess low generation probability.

With regard to this clonotype: Antigen: not known.

The CDR3 loop spans 12 amino acids. Trimming removed 4 bases from V and 13 bases from J, with 14 bases in between. Germline values: CDR1 SGHAT, CDR2 FQNNGV. Template switching, a step in the protocol, added a universal primer site, and cDNA carried unique molecular identifiers. TCRdb re-derived calls from the 5' RACE reads in MiXCR, one entry per CDR3 protein. This table holds under 300,000 distinct CDR3 sequences, roughly 13% found once. Healthy Caucasian donors formed the entire cohort. The clonotype originates from a woman between 18 and 29 years old in good health. Sequences were obtained from memory (CD45RO+) T cells sorted from blood. The chain links TRBV11-2 to TRBJ2-4, with unresolved D. CDR3 nucleotide sequence: TGTGCCAGCAGCTACGCGGCACAACCCCAGTACTTC. Its protein is CASSYAAQPQYF.